This T cell receptor beta chain is drawn from a study of regulatory T cells in long-lasting Graves disease. Background on the study: Antithyroid drug use was under 3 months in newly diagnosed Graves' patients. General study results and limits: Gene preferences differed: TRBV28, TRBJ1-2, TRBJ2-5 in persistent cases.

This clonotype has only a few counts. The target antigen is unknown. For TCR beta, libraries came from iRepertoire HTBI primers and Arm-PCR of CDR3 regions. From the multiplex PCR reads, TCRdb called clonotypes with MiXCR, one entry per CDR3 protein. In the table there are approximately 230,000 distinct CDR3 sequences, 18% of which are singletons. Time point described: newly diagnosed GD, antithyroid drugs for less than 3 months. Making the TCR library involved RNA that had been extracted from PBMCs. Deletions cut 1 base from V and 4 bases from J, with 11 bases between. The germline CDR1 and CDR2 sequences are LGHDT and YNNKEL (reference sequence). The CDR3 spans 15 residues.

The sequencing here drew on peripheral blood mononuclear cells (PBMCs), taken at new diagnosis, from a patient treated with antithyroid drugs. The sequence derives from a female donor with Graves disease. This chain uses TRBV3-1 with TRBJ1-5, with a possible D match to TRBD1 (5 bases). The CDR3 sequence: CASSQAAGVNQPQHF. The CDR3 DNA follows: TGTGCCAGCAGCCAAGCGGCGGGGGTTAATCAGCCCCAGCATTTT. Full variable domain (remainder filled in from reference TRBV3-1 and TRBJ1-5): DTAVSQTPKYLVTQMGNDKSIKCEQNLGHDTMYWYKQDSKKFLKIMFSYNNKELIINETVPNRFSPKSPDKAHLNLHINSLELGDSAVYFCASSQAAGVNQPQHFGDGTRLSIL.